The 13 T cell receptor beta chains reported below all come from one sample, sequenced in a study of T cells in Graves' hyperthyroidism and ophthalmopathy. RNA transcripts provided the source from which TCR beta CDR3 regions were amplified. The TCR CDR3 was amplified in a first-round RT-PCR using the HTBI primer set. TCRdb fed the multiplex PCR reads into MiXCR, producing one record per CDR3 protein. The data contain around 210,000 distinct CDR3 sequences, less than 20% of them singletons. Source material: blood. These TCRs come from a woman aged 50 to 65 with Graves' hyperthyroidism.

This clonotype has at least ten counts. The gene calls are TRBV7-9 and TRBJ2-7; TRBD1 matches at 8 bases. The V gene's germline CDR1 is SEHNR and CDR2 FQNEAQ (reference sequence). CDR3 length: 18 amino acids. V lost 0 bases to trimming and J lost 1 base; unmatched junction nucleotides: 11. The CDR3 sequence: CASSLAEGGTGKSYEQYF. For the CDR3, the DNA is TGTGCCAGCAGCTTAGCGGAGGGTGGGACAGGAAAATCCTACGAGCAGTACTTC.

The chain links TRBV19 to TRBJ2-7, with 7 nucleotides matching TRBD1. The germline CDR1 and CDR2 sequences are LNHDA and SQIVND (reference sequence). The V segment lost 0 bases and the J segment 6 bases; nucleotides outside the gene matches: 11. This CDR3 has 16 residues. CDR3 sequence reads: CASSIDMGTAVVEQYF. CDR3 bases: TGTGCCAGTAGTATAGATATGGGGACAGCTGTCGTCGAGCAGTACTTC. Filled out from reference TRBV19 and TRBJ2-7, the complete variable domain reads DGGITQSPKYLFRKEGQNVTLSCEQNLNHDAMYWYRQDPGQGLRLIYYSQIVNDFQKGDIAEGYSVSREKKESFPLTVTSAQKNPTAFYLCASSIDMGTAVVEQYFGPGTRLTVT.

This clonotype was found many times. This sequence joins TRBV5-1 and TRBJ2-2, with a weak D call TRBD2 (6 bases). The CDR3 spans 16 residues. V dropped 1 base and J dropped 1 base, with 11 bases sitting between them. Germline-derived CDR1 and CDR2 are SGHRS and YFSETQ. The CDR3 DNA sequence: TGCGCCAGCAGCTTGTTGCCTAGCGAGAACACCGGGGAGCTGTTTTTT. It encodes CASSLLPSENTGELFF.

This chain's CDR3 is CASSVAAGWGIGELFF. CDR3 nucleotide sequence: TGTGCCAGCAGCGTAGCGGCAGGGTGGGGTATCGGGGAGCTGTTTTTT. The gene calls are TRBV9 and TRBJ2-2; D might be TRBD1 (5 bases). Between the trimmed V and J ends, which lost 0 bases and 7 bases, there was a span of 16 bases. The CDR3 spans 16 residues. The germline gives CDR1 SGDLS, CDR2 YYNGEE. Using reference TRBV9 and TRBJ2-2 for the parts outside the CDR3, the full variable domain is DSGVTQTPKHLITATGQRVTLRCSPRSGDLSVYWYQQSLDQGLQFLIQYYNGEERAKGNILERFSAQQFPDLHSELNLSSLELGDSALYFCASSVAAGWGIGELFFGEGSRLTVL.

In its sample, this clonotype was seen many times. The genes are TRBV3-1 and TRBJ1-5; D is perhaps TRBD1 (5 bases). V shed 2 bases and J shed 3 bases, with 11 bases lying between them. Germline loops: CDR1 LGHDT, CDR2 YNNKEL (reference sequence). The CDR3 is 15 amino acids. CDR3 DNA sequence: TGTGCCAGCAGCCAACAGGGACCCCACAATCAGCCCCAGCATTTT. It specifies CASSQQGPHNQPQHF.

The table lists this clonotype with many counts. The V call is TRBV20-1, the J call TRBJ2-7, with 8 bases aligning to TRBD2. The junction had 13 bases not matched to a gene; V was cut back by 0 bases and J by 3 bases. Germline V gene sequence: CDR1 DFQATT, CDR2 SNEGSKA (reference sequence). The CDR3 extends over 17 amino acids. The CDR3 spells CSARDWVSGSGIYEQYF. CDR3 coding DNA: TGCAGTGCTAGAGATTGGGTATCGGGTAGCGGGATCTACGAGCAGTACTTC.

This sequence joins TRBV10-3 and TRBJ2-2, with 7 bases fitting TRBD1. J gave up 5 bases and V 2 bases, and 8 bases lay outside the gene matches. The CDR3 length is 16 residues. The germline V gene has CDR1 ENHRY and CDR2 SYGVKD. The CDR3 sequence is CAISEPRDSQTGELFF. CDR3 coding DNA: TGTGCCATCAGTGAGCCCCGGGACAGCCAAACCGGGGAGCTGTTTTTT.

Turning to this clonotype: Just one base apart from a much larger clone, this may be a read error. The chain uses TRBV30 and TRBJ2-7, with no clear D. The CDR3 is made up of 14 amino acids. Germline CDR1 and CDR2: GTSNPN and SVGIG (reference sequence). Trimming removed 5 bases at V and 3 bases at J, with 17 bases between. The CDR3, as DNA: TGTGCCTGGGGGGTGGGGTCGAGGATCTACGAGCAGTACTTC. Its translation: CAWGVGSRIYEQYF.

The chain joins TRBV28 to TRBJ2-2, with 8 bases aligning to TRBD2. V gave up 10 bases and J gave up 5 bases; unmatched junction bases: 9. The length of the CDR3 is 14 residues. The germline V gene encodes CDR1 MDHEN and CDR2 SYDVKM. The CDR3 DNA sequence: TGTGCCACAATAGCGGGATCCCTTACCGGGGAGCTGTTTTTT. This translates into CATIAGSLTGELFF.

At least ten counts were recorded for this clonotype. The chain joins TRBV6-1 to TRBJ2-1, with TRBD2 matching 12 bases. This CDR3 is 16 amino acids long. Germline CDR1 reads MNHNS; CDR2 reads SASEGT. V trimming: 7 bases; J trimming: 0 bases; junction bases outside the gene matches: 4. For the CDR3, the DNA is TGTGCCAGCAAACTAGCGGGAGGAAGCTCCTACAATGAGCAGTTCTTC. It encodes CASKLAGGSSYNEQFF.

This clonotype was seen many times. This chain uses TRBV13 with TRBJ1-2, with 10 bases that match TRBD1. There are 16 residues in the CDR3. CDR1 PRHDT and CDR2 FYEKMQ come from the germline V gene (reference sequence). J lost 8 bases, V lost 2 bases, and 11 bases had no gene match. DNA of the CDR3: TGTGCCAGCAGCTTACGCAACCTCGACAGGGGGCACGGCTACACCTTC. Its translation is CASSLRNLDRGHGYTF. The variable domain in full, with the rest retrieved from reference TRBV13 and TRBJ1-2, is AAGVIQSPRHLIKEKRETATLKCYPIPRHDTVYWYQQGPGQDPQFLISFYEKMQSDKGSIPDRFSAQQFSDYHSELNMSSLELGDSALYFCASSLRNLDRGHGYTFGSGTRLTVV.

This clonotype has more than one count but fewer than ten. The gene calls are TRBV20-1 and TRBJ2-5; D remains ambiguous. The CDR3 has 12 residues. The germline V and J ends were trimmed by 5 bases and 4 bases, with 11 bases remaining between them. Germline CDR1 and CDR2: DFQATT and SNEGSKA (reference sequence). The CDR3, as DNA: TGCAGTGCTCCCGTGGGTCTAGAGACCCAGTACTTC. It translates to CSAPVGLETQYF.

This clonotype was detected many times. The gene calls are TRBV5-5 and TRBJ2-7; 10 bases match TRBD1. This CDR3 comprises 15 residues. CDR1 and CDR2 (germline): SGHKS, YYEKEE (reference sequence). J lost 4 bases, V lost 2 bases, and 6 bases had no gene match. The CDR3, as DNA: TGTGCCAGCAGCTTAAGTTGGGACAGGGGTTACGAGCAGTACTTC. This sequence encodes CASSLSWDRGYEQYF. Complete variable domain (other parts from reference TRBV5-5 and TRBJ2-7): DAGVTQSPTHLIKTRGQQVTLRCSPISGHKSVSWYQQVLGQGPQFIFQYYEKEERGRGNFPDRFSARQFPNYSSELNVNALLLGDSALYLCASSLSWDRGYEQYFGPGTRLTVT.